This section outlines one TCR beta chain sequence together with its context. What it binds is unknown. The CDR3 runs to 13 residues. With V trimmed by 6 bases and J by 3 bases, 2 bases remained unmatched. Germline V gene data show CDR1 as LGHNA and CDR2 as YNFKEQ. The donors gave bone marrow, and they were healthy. This sample stems from a study of cytomegalovirus exposure and HLA in healthy donors. Study-level points and caveats: Generally TCR sequences proved uncommon, though certain public TCRs appeared in numerous donors.

Amplification used 60 Vbeta primers and 13 Jbeta primers. Profiled with immunoSEQ multiplex PCR; TCRdb holds only in-frame clones, not every one. The sample carries approximately 99,000 clones, roughly 83% recorded once. The sequence derives from a male donor in good health and CMV-seropositive. The sequenced sample consisted of PBMCs. The J gene is TRBJ1-3, the V gene TRBV4-2, with 7 positions matching TRBD1. CDR3 residues: CASSRDSGNTIYF. The CDR3 DNA follows: TGTGCCAGCAGTCGGGACAGTGGAAACACCATATATTTT.